Following are 30 T cell receptor beta chains from one sample sequenced in a study of T cells after yellow fever vaccination. TCRdb called the 5' RACE reads again in MiXCR, with one record for every CDR3 protein. Here the sample spans 150,000 to 200,000 distinct CDR3 sequences, roughly 6.2% being singletons. Sequencing used CD4+ T cells sorted from PBMCs, obtained on the day of the first yellow fever vaccination. Receptors were obtained from a young man who received the YFV17D yellow fever vaccine.

This chain links TRBV12-3 or TRBV12-4 with TRBJ2-2, with TRBD2 matching over 15 bases. This CDR3 contains 16 residues. The V gene end was trimmed by 6 bases and the J gene end by 6 bases; junction bases not matched to a gene: 5. The CDR3 sequence is CASRPGLAGGPGELFF. The CDR3 DNA is TGTGCCAGCAGACCCGGACTAGCGGGGGGGCCCGGGGAGCTGTTTTTT.

This clonotype was counted a few times. The V and J genes are TRBV12-3 or TRBV12-4 and TRBJ1-3; no firm D call. The CDR3 totals 13 residues. Trimming shortened V by 8 bases and J by 3 bases, and 11 bases separated the two germline ends. The CDR3 coding sequence is TGTGCCAGCGAATCCTCTCGTGGAAACACCATATATTTT. Protein: CASESSRGNTIYF.

This clonotype appeared many times. The chain is built from TRBV7-2 and TRBJ2-5, with TRBD1 matching over 12 bases. The CDR3 consists of 15 residues. CDR1 SGHTA and CDR2 FQGNSA come from the germline V gene. V trimming: 4 bases; J trimming: 5 bases; junction bases outside the gene matches: 5. CDR3 sequence: CASSSGTGGMETQYF. DNA for the CDR3: TGTGCCAGCAGCTCCGGGACAGGGGGCATGGAGACCCAGTACTTC.

This sequence joins TRBV7-2 and TRBJ1-3; D is perhaps TRBD1 (5 bases). The V gene lost 4 bases and the J gene lost 2 bases, with 12 bases spanning the gap. The CDR3 length is 15 residues. Germline CDR1 SGHTA, CDR2 FQGNSA. CDR3: CASSSSWGTGNTIYF. The CDR3 DNA follows: TGTGCCAGCAGCTCCTCGTGGGGGACTGGAAACACCATATATTTT. The variable domain in full, completed from reference TRBV7-2 and TRBJ1-3, reads GAGVSQSPSNKVTEKGKDVELRCDPISGHTALYWYRQSLGQGLEFLIYFQGNSAPDKSGLPSDRFSAERTGGSVSTLTIQRTQQEDSAVYLCASSSSWGTGNTIYFGEGSWLTVV.

This clonotype was counted many times. This chain joins TRBV6-6 and TRBJ1-1, with D possibly TRBD1 on 5 matching bases. Germline lookup yields CDR1 MNHNY and CDR2 SVGAGI (reference sequence). The CDR3 spans 13 residues. V was cut by 6 bases and J by 3 bases, with 11 bases left in between. CDR3 sequence: CASSPRGDTEAFF. The CDR3 DNA is TGTGCCAGCAGCCCGCGGGGGGACACTGAAGCTTTCTTT.

This clonotype was seen ten or more times. The V call is TRBV6-5, the J call TRBJ2-3; D is possibly TRBD1 or TRBD2 (5 bases each). Trimming took off 2 bases at V and 4 bases at J, with 10 bases between the two ends. Germline lookup yields CDR1 MNHEY and CDR2 SVGAGI. CDR3 length: 14 residues. The CDR3 nucleotides read TGTGCCAGCAGTTACGGGACCCTTTCAGATACGCAGTATTTT. Translated: CASSYGTLSDTQYF.

This clonotype was found a few times. The rearrangement uses TRBV27 and TRBJ2-5; 9 bases match TRBD2. The CDR3 has 14 residues. The germline gives CDR1 MNHEY, CDR2 SMNVEV (reference sequence). V lost 7 bases to trimming and J lost 0 bases; unmatched junction nucleotides: 3. The CDR3 here is CASKRGANQETQYF. Here the CDR3 DNA reads TGTGCCAGCAAGCGGGGGGCGAACCAAGAGACCCAGTACTTC.

Many counts were recorded for this clonotype. This rearrangement joins TRBV6-2 or TRBV6-3 to TRBJ2-5; 7 positions agree with TRBD2. The CDR3 consists of 16 residues. Germline V gene data show CDR1 as MNHEY and CDR2 as SVGEGT. With 7 bases clipped from V and 4 bases from J, the junction kept 15 bases outside the gene matches. In nucleotides, the CDR3 is TGTGCCAGCACTGCCACGGGGACTATTCTTAGAGAGACCCAGTACTTC. Protein sequence: CASTATGTILRETQYF.

This clonotype was found many times. The chain employs TRBV2 and TRBJ2-1; 8 nucleotides line up with TRBD2. V dropped 6 bases and J dropped 4; count of bases not matched to a gene: 5. CDR1 and CDR2 from the germline V gene are SNHLY and FYNNEI. The CDR3 is made up of 14 amino acids. CDR3 protein: CASRPGTRYNEQFF. DNA of the CDR3: TGTGCCAGCAGACCCGGGACTAGGTACAATGAGCAGTTCTTC.

The sample holds many counts of this clonotype. The V call is TRBV3-1, the J call TRBJ2-7; D unresolved. V was trimmed by 1 base and J by 3 bases, leaving 4 bases between them. The germline V gene encodes CDR1 LGHDT and CDR2 YNNKEL (reference sequence). The CDR3 is made up of 12 amino acids. The CDR3 loop reads CASSQGGYEQYF. As DNA, the CDR3 is TGTGCCAGCAGCCAAGGGGGCTACGAGCAGTACTTC.

This clonotype occurred a few times. This chain links TRBV5-1 with TRBJ2-3, with 7 bases aligning to TRBD2. This CDR3 comprises 14 residues. Germline V gene data show CDR1 as SGHRS and CDR2 as YFSETQ. Trimming removed 4 bases from V and 4 bases from J; junction bases left unmatched: 6. CDR3 DNA: TGCGCCAGCAGCATGGGAGCGGGGCCAGATACGCAGTATTTT. Its protein product is CASSMGAGPDTQYF.

Ten or more counts support this clonotype. The gene calls are TRBV10-3 and TRBJ1-5; D gene ambiguous. Trimming took 3 bases from V and 6 from J, leaving 9 bases between them. The CDR3 length is 13 residues. CDR1 ENHRY and CDR2 SYGVKD come from the germline V gene. Here the CDR3 reads CAISDQDIQPQHF. DNA of the CDR3: TGTGCCATCAGTGATCAGGATATTCAGCCCCAGCATTTT.

In its sample, this clonotype was seen a few times. The rearrangement joins TRBV4-2 to TRBJ1-2, with D unresolved. This CDR3 has 16 amino acids. Germline CDR1 and CDR2: LGHNA and YNFKEQ. Trimming took off 4 bases at V and 0 bases at J, with 15 bases between the two ends. The CDR3 protein is CASSPIVANSNYGYTF. CDR3 nucleotides: TGTGCCAGCAGCCCTATCGTGGCGAACTCTAACTATGGCTACACCTTC.

Only a few counts were recorded for this clonotype. This may come from a read error, since a much larger clone is one base off. The chain uses TRBV5-1 and TRBJ2-5; no firm D call. This CDR3 is built from 14 residues. The V gene's germline CDR1 is SGHRS and CDR2 YFSETQ. Trimming shortened V by 0 bases and J by 2 bases, and 8 bases separated the two germline ends. DNA for the CDR3: TGCGCCAGCAGCTTGGATTTCCCTCAAGAGACCCAGTACTTC. This codes for CASSLDFPQETQYF.

This clonotype was observed many times. The chain recombines TRBV4-1 with TRBJ2-1; D perhaps matches TRBD2 (7 bases). V was cut by 1 base and J by 10 bases, with 17 bases left in between. Germline loops: CDR1 MGHRA, CDR2 YSYEKL. The CDR3 totals 15 residues. The CDR3 reads CASSQGGGGGLEQFF. CDR3 nucleotide sequence: TGCGCCAGCAGCCAAGGCGGGGGTGGGGGGCTCGAGCAGTTCTTC.

This clonotype has at least ten counts. V usage is TRBV7-2 and J usage is TRBJ2-3; unclear D gene. Germline V gives CDR1 SGHTA, CDR2 FQGNSA. The CDR3 is 13 amino acids. V lost 5 bases and J 4 bases, leaving 10 bases between the germline ends. The CDR3: CASSPRVSDTQYF. The DNA of the CDR3 is TGTGCCAGCAGCCCTCGCGTATCAGATACGCAGTATTTT.

The sample holds a few counts of this clonotype. CDR3 sequence reads: CASSYPLVRGFEAFF. In nucleotides, the CDR3 is TGTGCCAGCAGCTACCCTCTGGTCAGGGGATTTGAAGCTTTCTTT. The rearrangement links TRBV7-9 to TRBJ1-1; possibly TRBD1 for D (6 bases). The CDR3 consists of 15 residues. Looked up from germline, CDR1 is SEHNR and CDR2 is FQNEAQ (reference sequence). Between the trimmed V and J ends, which lost 4 bases and 7 bases, there was a span of 19 bases.

The table lists this clonotype with many counts. CDR3 in DNA: TGCGCCAGCAGCTTGGCGACTAGCGGGGCGCAAGAGACCCAGTACTTC. It yields the protein CASSLATSGAQETQYF. The chain joins TRBV5-1 to TRBJ2-5; 11 bases match TRBD2. Looked up from germline, CDR1 is SGHRS and CDR2 is YFSETQ. V shed 0 bases, J shed 2 bases, and the junction held 3 bases outside the gene matches. The CDR3 is 16 residues long.

This clonotype was seen ten or more times. This chain connects TRBV6-5 to TRBJ2-2; 9 bases line up with TRBD2. Germline CDR1 reads MNHEY; CDR2 reads SVGAGI. Unmatched junction bases numbered 5, after V lost 4 bases and J lost 5 bases. This CDR3 region has 15 residues. DNA of the CDR3: TGTGCCAGCAGTTCTGCGGGGGGGCGGACCGGGGAGCTGTTTTTT. Its protein is CASSSAGGRTGELFF.

In this sample, this clonotype turned up a few times. The rearrangement joins TRBV5-1 to TRBJ2-7, with D perhaps TRBD1 (6 bases). V was pared by 4 bases and J by 0 bases, with 14 bases between. CDR3 length: 15 amino acids. CDR1 is SGHRS and CDR2 is YFSETQ in the germline V gene. This CDR3 is CASSEDSYSSYEQYF. CDR3 DNA sequence: TGCGCCAGCAGCGAGGACAGTTATAGCTCCTACGAGCAGTACTTC.

Many counts were recorded for this clonotype. The CDR3 DNA sequence: TGTGCCAGCAGCTATTCCAGCGCAGATACGCAGTATTTT. It encodes CASSYSSADTQYF. This sequence joins TRBV7-7 and TRBJ2-3, with D unresolved. V lost 4 bases, J lost 4 bases, and 9 bases lay in between. Germline assignment: CDR1 SSHAT and CDR2 FNYEAQ (reference sequence). The CDR3 consists of 13 residues.

This clonotype was recorded at least ten times. The chain joins TRBV4-1 to TRBJ2-1, with D unclear. V lost 2 bases to trimming and J lost 5 bases, with 10 bases between them. Germline V gives CDR1 MGHRA, CDR2 YSYEKL. The CDR3 covers 14 residues. CDR3 nucleotide sequence: TGCGCCAGCAGCCAAATAGGTAGAGACAATGAGCAGTTCTTC. It specifies CASSQIGRDNEQFF.

This clonotype was found a few times. V usage is TRBV5-1 and J usage is TRBJ2-3; no reliable D call. Trimming shortened V by 5 bases and J by 2 bases, and 12 bases separated the two germline ends. The germline V gene has CDR1 SGHRS and CDR2 YFSETQ. The CDR3 loop spans 14 amino acids. Here the CDR3 reads CASRKEINTDTQYF. Written as DNA, the CDR3 is TGCGCCAGCAGAAAGGAAATTAACACAGATACGCAGTATTTT.

The genes are TRBV5-1 and TRBJ2-7, with D perhaps TRBD1 or TRBD2 (5 bases each). Germline CDR1 reads SGHRS; CDR2 reads YFSETQ. This CDR3 contains 15 residues. V lost 4 bases, J lost 2 bases, and 16 bases lay in between. The CDR3 is CASSPGSGSAYEQYV. The CDR3 DNA reads as TGCGCCAGCAGCCCAGGGAGTGGAAGCGCCTACGAGCAGTACGTC.

This clonotype was recorded many times. The V call is TRBV5-1, the J call TRBJ2-7; the D is unclear. CDR3 length: 14 amino acids. Germline values: CDR1 SGHRS, CDR2 YFSETQ. V was trimmed by 1 base and J by 1 base, leaving 9 bases between them. The CDR3: CASSLNRKSYEQYF. As DNA, the CDR3 is TGCGCCAGCAGCTTGAACAGAAAGTCCTACGAGCAGTACTTC.

This clonotype has a count of ten or more. The CDR3 loop reads CASSRGDTQYF. The CDR3 region has the DNA TGTGCCAGCTCCCGGGGGGATACGCAGTATTTT. V gene TRBV6-5 combines with J gene TRBJ2-3, with D possibly TRBD2 on 6 matching bases. Per the germline V gene, CDR1 is MNHEY and CDR2 is SVGAGI. The CDR3 length is 11 residues. The V end was cut by 8 bases, the J end by 6 bases, with 9 bases between.

At least ten counts were recorded for this clonotype. The J gene is TRBJ2-2, the V gene TRBV11-2, with D possibly matching TRBD1 (6 bases). This CDR3 contains 15 residues. Trimming took 8 bases from V and 1 from J, leaving 14 bases between them. CDR1 and CDR2 from the germline V gene are SGHAT and FQNNGV. The CDR3 region is CASRPMTGNTGELFF. In DNA, the CDR3 is TGTGCCAGCCGCCCTATGACAGGGAACACCGGGGAGCTGTTTTTT.

This clonotype was counted at least ten times. The genes are TRBV9 and TRBJ2-1; D is perhaps TRBD1 or TRBD2 (5 bases each). Germline V gives CDR1 SGDLS, CDR2 YYNGEE. V lost 3 bases to trimming and J lost 2 bases, with 12 bases between them. The CDR3 has 15 amino acids. CDR3 residues: CASSAGDGTYNEQFF. DNA for the CDR3: TGTGCCAGCAGCGCCGGGGACGGAACCTACAATGAGCAGTTCTTC.

This clonotype was seen ten or more times. This sequence joins TRBV11-2 and TRBJ1-2; TRBD1 matches 8 bases. The length of the CDR3 is 17 residues. V lost 6 bases to trimming and J lost 4 bases; unmatched junction nucleotides: 16. The germline gives CDR1 SGHAT, CDR2 FQNNGV. CDR3 protein: CASRGIKDRETSYGYTF. The CDR3 coding sequence is TGTGCCAGCAGGGGGATCAAGGACAGGGAGACATCCTATGGCTACACCTTC.

At least ten counts were recorded for this clonotype. The rearrangement uses TRBV18 and TRBJ1-1; TRBD1 matches at 9 bases. The CDR3 contains 15 residues. Trimming cost V 3 bases and J 6 bases; bases outside gene matches: 8. CDR1 KGHSH and CDR2 LQKENI come from the germline V gene. The CDR3 protein is CASSPRQGGYAEAFF. The CDR3 DNA is TGTGCCAGCTCACCCAGACAGGGGGGTTACGCTGAAGCTTTCTTT.